Detailed here is one TCR beta chain. As yet, its antigen is unknown. Isolation recovered at least 7 million PBMCs from every sample. V was pared by 1 base and J by 7 bases, with 7 bases between. Germline CDR1 SGHTA, CDR2 FQGNSA. This CDR3 comprises 12 residues. The sample originates from a study of blood T cells in healthy people across ages. A second PCR, run for roughly 7 to 11 cycles, used a sample-barcoded 5' primer plus a J-beta primer mix. Template switching added a 12-random-nucleotide identifier to every cDNA molecule. Per sample, CDR3-containing paired-end reads numbered at least 2.5 million. Via MiXCR, TCRdb re-called the 5' RACE reads, giving one row per CDR3 protein. The sample carries under 1,000,000 distinct CDR3 sequences, around 34% recorded once. Study outcomes and limitations: A strong correlation was seen between TCR beta diversity and naive T cell percentage.

This clonotype was obtained from a man younger than 35 in good health. V is TRBV7-2 and J is TRBJ2-5, with a tentative D call TRBD2 (5 bases). The sample was blood. The CDR3 sequence: CASSLDLATQYF. The CDR3 coding sequence is TGTGCCAGCAGCTTAGATCTAGCGACCCAGTACTTC.